This TCR beta chain was recovered during a study of spatial heterogeneity in lung cancer. On the study more broadly: Samples were obtained from about 72 donors, all untreated early-stage non-small cell lung cancer patients. Those follow-up PBMC samples that were available underwent sequencing, at a median interval of about 26 months following resection. Raw sequencing reads included, on average, more than 8.5 appearances of each unique TCR and UMI combination.

Study findings and constraints: Ubiquitous expanded tumor TCRs showed up in blood more at resection than follow-up.

This clonotype was found many times. Its antigen is as yet unknown. The CDR3 consists of 14 residues. V dropped 3 bases and J dropped 1; count of bases not matched to a gene: 3. Germline CDR1 and CDR2: DFQATT and SNEGSKA (reference sequence). Time point: blood at routine non-recurrence follow-up after resection. The sequenced material consisted of unsorted whole RNA from tumor, nontumor lung or frozen PBMC. Via MiXCR, TCRdb re-called the 5' RACE reads, giving one row per CDR3 protein. The sample has roughly 26,000 distinct CDR3 sequences, around 6.1% seen once. This sequence joins TRBV20-1 and TRBJ2-7; TRBD2 agrees at 10 bases. This receptor was taken from a male donor with early-stage non-small cell lung cancer. This specimen consisted of PBMCs, obtained at follow-up. The CDR3 sequence is CSASPSGGSYEQYF. For the CDR3, the DNA is TGCAGTGCTAGTCCTAGCGGGGGTTCCTACGAGCAGTACTTC.